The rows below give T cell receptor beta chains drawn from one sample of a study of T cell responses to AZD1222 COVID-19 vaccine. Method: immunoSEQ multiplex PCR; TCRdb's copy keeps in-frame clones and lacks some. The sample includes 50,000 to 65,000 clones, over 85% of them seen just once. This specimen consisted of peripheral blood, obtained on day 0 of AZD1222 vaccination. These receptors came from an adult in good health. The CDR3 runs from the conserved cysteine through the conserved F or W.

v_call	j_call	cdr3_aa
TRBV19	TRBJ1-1	CASSIDLRGPAFF
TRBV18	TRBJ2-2	CASSPLAGSNTGELFF
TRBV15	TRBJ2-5	CATSRAQGTQETQYF
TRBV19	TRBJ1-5	CASSTGGTGPQHF
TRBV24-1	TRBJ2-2	CATSDATGSGTGELFF
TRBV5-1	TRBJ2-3	CASRRAGTGITDTQYF
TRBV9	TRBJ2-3	CASTRQSFTDTQYF
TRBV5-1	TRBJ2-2	CASSLQGDGELFF
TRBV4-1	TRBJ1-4	CASSQGGFREKLFF
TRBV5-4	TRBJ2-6	CASSWNGGTGANVLTF
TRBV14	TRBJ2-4	CASSRQGGNIQYF
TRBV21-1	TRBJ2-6	CASSKVRDSGANVLTF
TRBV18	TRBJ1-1	CASSLNTQDSYTEAFF
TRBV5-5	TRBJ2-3	CASSLVGRTSTDTQYF
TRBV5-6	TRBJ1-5	CASSLGHLGGNQPQHF
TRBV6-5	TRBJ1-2	CASSYSYRGYGYTF
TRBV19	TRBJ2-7	CASSVRTGLRYEQYF
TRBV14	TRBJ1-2	CASSQAVSRNYGYTF
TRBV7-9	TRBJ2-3	CASSSPGTSVSPSTDTQYF
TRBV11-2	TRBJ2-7	CASSFGRRTYEQYF
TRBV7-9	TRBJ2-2	CASSAGHPNTGELFF
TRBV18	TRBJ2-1	CASSPPSHNEQFF
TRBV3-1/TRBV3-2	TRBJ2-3	CASSQGSGGDTQYF
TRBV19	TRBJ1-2	CASGTGGGYGYTF
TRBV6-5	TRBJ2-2	CASITIITGELFF
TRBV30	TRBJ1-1	CAWTRGGTEAFF
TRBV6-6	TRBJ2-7	CASSYSNRGSEQYF
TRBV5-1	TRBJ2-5	CASSTQGGETQYF
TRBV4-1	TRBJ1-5	CASSQAGTGMEPQHF
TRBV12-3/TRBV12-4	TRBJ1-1	CASSSTPRGAFF
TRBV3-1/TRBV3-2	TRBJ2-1	CASSQGLAGGPSYNEQFF